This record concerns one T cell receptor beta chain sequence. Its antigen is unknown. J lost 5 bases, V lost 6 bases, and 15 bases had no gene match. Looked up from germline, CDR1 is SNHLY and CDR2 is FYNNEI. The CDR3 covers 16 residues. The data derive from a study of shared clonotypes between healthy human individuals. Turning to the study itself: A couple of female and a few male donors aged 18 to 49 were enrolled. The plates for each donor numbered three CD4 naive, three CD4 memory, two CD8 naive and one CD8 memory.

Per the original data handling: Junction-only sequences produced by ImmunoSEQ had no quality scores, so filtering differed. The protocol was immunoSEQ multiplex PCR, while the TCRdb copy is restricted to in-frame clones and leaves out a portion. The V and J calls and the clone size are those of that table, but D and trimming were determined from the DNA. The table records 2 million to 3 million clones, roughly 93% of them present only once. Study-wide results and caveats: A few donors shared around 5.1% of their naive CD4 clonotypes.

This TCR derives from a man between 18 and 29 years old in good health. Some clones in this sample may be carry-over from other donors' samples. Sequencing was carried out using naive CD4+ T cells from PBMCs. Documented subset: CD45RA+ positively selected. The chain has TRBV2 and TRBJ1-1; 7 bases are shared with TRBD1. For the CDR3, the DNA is TGTGCCAGCAGCGAACGAAAAGGGGGCGCGAAAACTGAAGCTTTCTTT. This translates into CASSERKGGAKTEAFF.